The 20 T cell receptor beta chains listed next were all sequenced from one sample in a study of identical twins. One entry per CDR3 protein results from TCRdb running MiXCR on the 5' RACE reads. Of 690,000 or so distinct CDR3 sequences listed, around 8.6% are singletons. The data were also submitted as part of a second study, on yellow fever vaccine responses in identical twins.

Sequenced: PBMCs. These receptors came from a woman younger than 30 in good health.

This clonotype came up a few times. The chain joins TRBV6-6 to TRBJ1-2; D unresolved. Germline-derived CDR1 and CDR2 are MNHNY and SVGAGI (reference sequence). The CDR3 sequence is 13 residues long. The V gene lost 8 bases and the J gene lost 7 bases, with 17 bases spanning the gap. The CDR3 DNA is TGTGCCAGCCAAACCGCTCTTTCGGCTGGCTACACCTTC. It codes for CASQTALSAGYTF.

Ten or more counts support this clonotype. This chain links TRBV29-1 with TRBJ2-5; the match to TRBD1 covers 11 bases. The CDR3 totals 16 residues. V was pared by 0 bases and J by 7 bases, with 10 bases of the junction left unmatched. Germline V gives CDR1 SQVTM, CDR2 ANQGSEA. CDR3 sequence reads: CSVEDSGQGAFGTQYF. The CDR3 DNA is TGCAGCGTTGAAGATTCCGGACAGGGGGCATTCGGGACCCAGTACTTC.

This clonotype has just a few counts. This chain joins TRBV25-1 and TRBJ2-3; D might be TRBD2 (5 bases). With 3 bases removed from V and 2 bases from J, the gap between germline ends came to 18 bases. CDR1 MGHDK and CDR2 SYGVNS come from the germline V gene. This CDR3 is built from 17 residues. CDR3: CASSDPGINLHTDTQYF. CDR3 bases: TGTGCCAGCAGTGATCCGGGGATCAACCTCCACACAGATACGCAGTATTTT.

This clonotype was picked up a small number of times. J is TRBJ2-7 and V is TRBV5-8; 7 bases match TRBD2. The V and J ends lost 2 bases and 3 bases, in that order; junction bases with no gene match: 11. The CDR3 consists of 16 residues. Germline V CDR1 and CDR2: SGHTS, YDEGEE. The CDR3 sequence: CASSLMGLRGVYEQYF. The DNA for the CDR3 is TGTGCCAGCAGCTTAATGGGCCTTCGGGGGGTCTACGAGCAGTACTTC.

The table lists this clonotype with a few counts. This chain connects TRBV4-2 to TRBJ2-5, with 12 bases aligning to TRBD2. CDR1 is LGHNA, CDR2 YNFKEQ, per germline. This CDR3 has 18 residues. V shed 1 base and J 3 bases; nucleotides not matched to a gene: 9. The CDR3 DNA reads TGTGCCAGCAGCCAAGGGCTGCGACTAGCGGGGGCGAAAGAGACCCAGTACTTC. Protein: CASSQGLRLAGAKETQYF.

This clonotype was recorded at least ten times. V and J are TRBV12-3 or TRBV12-4 and TRBJ2-7; D unclear. V was shortened by 6 bases and J by 4 bases, with 10 bases between the two germline ends. This CDR3 has 12 residues. CDR3 sequence (DNA): TGTGCCAGCAGCCTCGAATTGTACGAGCAGTACTTC. It specifies CASSLELYEQYF.

This clonotype was recorded many times. The V call is TRBV6-1, the J call TRBJ1-2; TRBD1 might be the D (5 bases). V gave up 10 bases and J gave up 8 bases, with 20 bases separating them. Germline V lookup: CDR1 MNHNS, CDR2 SASEGT. The length of the CDR3 is 13 residues. CDR3 protein: CAISKGMGRGYTF. CDR3 nucleotide sequence: TGTGCCATTTCAAAAGGGATGGGGCGAGGCTACACCTTC.

The chain combines TRBV10-3 with TRBJ2-7; the D is unclear. Germline-derived CDR1 and CDR2 are ENHRY and SYGVKD. There are 11 residues in the CDR3. Trimming left V 6 bases short and J 5 bases short, with 8 bases between. CDR3 residues: CAIRGINEQYF. The CDR3 DNA is TGTGCCATCAGGGGTATCAACGAGCAGTACTTC.

This clonotype was recorded many times. The chain has TRBV12-3 or TRBV12-4 and TRBJ1-3; no clear D. The CDR3 runs to 12 residues. V was cut by 1 base and J by 4 bases, with 2 bases left in between. The DNA of the CDR3 is TGTGCCAGCAGTTTAGGCGGAAACACCATATATTTT. Translated: CASSLGGNTIYF.

The gene calls are TRBV3-1 and TRBJ2-1; unclear D gene. Germline V gene lookup returns CDR1 LGHDT and CDR2 YNNKEL (reference sequence). The CDR3 runs to 16 residues. The germline V and J ends were trimmed by 1 base and 5 bases, with 15 bases remaining between them. The CDR3 is CASSQADGTVNNEQFF. The CDR3 DNA is TGTGCCAGCAGCCAAGCTGACGGTACCGTTAACAATGAGCAGTTCTTC.

This clonotype was observed many times. The chain combines TRBV28 with TRBJ1-2; D is ambiguous. Trimming took 3 bases from V and 4 from J, leaving 12 bases between them. The CDR3 runs 14 residues. The germline V gene has CDR1 MDHEN and CDR2 SYDVKM. CDR3 coding DNA: TGTGCCAGCAGTTTCAGACTCCTCGGCTATGGCTACACCTTC. As protein: CASSFRLLGYGYTF.

This clonotype appeared many times. The CDR3 DNA follows: TGCGCCAGCAGCCCCGGGACTACAACCTACAATGAGCAGTTCTTC. Its translation is CASSPGTTTYNEQFF. The chain is built from TRBV5-1 and TRBJ2-1, with 7 bases identical to TRBD2. V was clipped by 4 bases and J by 2 bases; unmatched bases: 6. This CDR3 has 15 residues. The germline V gene encodes CDR1 SGHRS and CDR2 YFSETQ.

This clonotype was observed a few times. The chain combines TRBV9 with TRBJ2-3, with 9 bases matching TRBD2. This CDR3 is built from 15 residues. Germline-derived CDR1 and CDR2 are SGDLS and YYNGEE. V was clipped by 0 bases and J by 5 bases; unmatched bases: 4. The CDR3 spells CASSVAAGGVDTQYF. The CDR3 nucleotides are TGTGCCAGCAGCGTAGCAGCGGGGGGTGTAGATACGCAGTATTTT.

This sequence joins TRBV7-2 and TRBJ2-5; the D is unclear. The CDR3 spans 15 residues. Trimming cost V 5 bases and J 0 bases, with 13 bases left between them. The germline V gene encodes CDR1 SGHTA and CDR2 FQGNSA. The CDR3 DNA follows: TGTGCCAGCAGCCCAGGACCTTCGTACCAAGAGACCCAGTACTTC. Its protein product is CASSPGPSYQETQYF.

This clonotype was recorded at least ten times. The V gene is TRBV7-8, the J gene TRBJ2-7; 9 nucleotides align to TRBD2. V lost 5 bases to trimming and J lost 3 bases; unmatched junction nucleotides: 11. CDR3 length equals 16 residues. Germline CDR1 reads SGHVS; CDR2 reads FQNEAQ. CDR3 sequence reads: CASSRRGGEGFYEQYF. CDR3 DNA sequence: TGTGCCAGCAGCCGGCGGGGGGGGGAGGGATTCTACGAGCAGTACTTC. Full variable domain (remainder filled in from reference TRBV7-8 and TRBJ2-7): GAGVSQSPRYKVAKRGQDVALRCDPISGHVSLFWYQQALGQGPEFLTYFQNEAQLDKSGLPSDRFFAERPEGSVSTLKIQRTQQEDSAVYLCASSRRGGEGFYEQYFGPGTRLTVT.

This sequence joins TRBV20-1 and TRBJ2-5; 7 nucleotides agree with TRBD2. CDR1 is DFQATT and CDR2 is SNEGSKA in the germline V gene (reference sequence). After removal of 3 bases from V and 3 bases from J, the junction contained 1 base not matched to a gene. CDR3 size: 12 residues. CDR3 DNA sequence: TGCAGTGCTAGCAGCGGGAAAGAGACCCAGTACTTC. It is translated as CSASSGKETQYF.

This clonotype was observed a handful of times. The chain is built from TRBV12-3 or TRBV12-4 and TRBJ2-7; D is unclear. This CDR3 comprises 14 residues. Trimming left V 1 base short and J 5 bases short, with 12 bases between. CDR3 sequence reads: CASSLGGSTHEQYF. CDR3 DNA: TGTGCCAGCAGTTTAGGCGGAAGTACCCACGAGCAGTACTTC.

The rearrangement links TRBV24-1 to TRBJ2-1, with a weak D call TRBD1 (5 bases). The CDR3 sequence is 11 residues long. Germline V gene lookup returns CDR1 KGHDR and CDR2 SFDVKD. Trimming left V 10 bases short and J 6 bases short, with 9 bases between. This chain's CDR3 is CATTRGNEQFF. DNA for the CDR3: TGTGCCACTACAAGGGGCAATGAGCAGTTCTTC.

The chain has TRBV7-9 and TRBJ2-1; either TRBD1 or TRBD2 may supply D (5 bases each). V lost 5 bases and J 14 bases, leaving 28 bases between the germline ends. The CDR3 covers 16 residues. CDR1 is SEHNR and CDR2 is FQNEAQ in the germline V gene (reference sequence). This CDR3 reads CASSQFLGVKVAFEFF. In DNA, the CDR3 is TGTGCCAGCAGCCAATTCTTAGGGGTGAAGGTAGCGTTTGAGTTCTTC.

This clonotype has just a few counts. This sequence joins TRBV7-2 and TRBJ2-7, with a possible D match to TRBD2 (5 bases). The CDR3 sequence is 14 residues long. V lost 1 base and J 6 bases, leaving 13 bases between the germline ends. Germline V CDR1 and CDR2: SGHTA, FQGNSA. For the CDR3, the DNA is TGTGCCAGCAGCTTAGAGCTCGTAGGAGGCGAGCAGTACTTC. It specifies CASSLELVGGEQYF.